The sequence of this TCR beta chain was determined in a study of T-cell memory formation after mild COVID-19 (dated by TCRdb to the early 2020s). About the investigation overall: Most TCR sequence clusters were specific to one of the two donors. In a couple of donors, T-cell clones that expanded and contracted after mild COVID-19 were tracked by sequencing TCRalpha and TCRbeta repertoires over time. The cohort was made up of two young adult volunteers, one female and one male, who were previously healthy.

The reads were generated on an Illumina NovaSeq 6000. TCRalpha and TCRbeta cDNA libraries were constructed by 5'RACE with constant-segment primers, with sample barcodes and unique molecular identifiers being introduced. RNA was extracted from every sample with Trizol reagent. Libraries were amplified in two PCR steps, with a second sample barcode and Illumina TruSeq adapters added in the second step. Libraries were sequenced on an Illumina NovaSeq with 2 x 150 bp paired-end reads. Concerning the study's data processing: Reads were demultiplexed and collapsed into UMI-guided consensus sequences with migec v1.2.7. Using mixcr v2.1.11, the UMI consensuses were aligned to TRA and TRB V and J templates and assembled into clonotypes. A clonotype was counted as expanded or contracted only when both edgeR and NoisET called the clonotype significant, with the noise models trained on biological replicates. For edgeR calls, the thresholds were a false discovery rate-adjusted p below 0.01 and a log2 fold-change of 1. As an exploratory analysis of dynamics, max-normalized trajectories of the 1000 most abundant clonotypes were examined by PCA with hierarchical clustering. Each responding clone was given a CD4 or CD8 phenotype based on the CD4+ and CD8+ repertoires, which had been sequenced separately. TCRdb trimmed the raw reads at Q25, called clones with MiXCR and kept productive beta chains. Entries are consolidated by CDR3 protein sequence, retaining the most common genes and DNA. The V and J calls, along with clone size, are taken from TCRdb and not from the paper's own processing. The sample records about 350,000 distinct CDR3 sequences, roughly 13% of which are singletons. Approximately 21% of the sample rests with the top ten.

V and J are trimmed by 1 base and 5 bases, and the gene matches miss 7 bases of the junction. CDR1 is given as SGHAT and CDR2 as FQNNGV, both from the germline V gene. The CDR3 starts with the cysteine, ends with the phenylalanine, and has 16 residues. The sequence is cut down to CDR3 DNA, 48 bases in frame from base 1. This clonotype was seen a handful of times. The specificity of this receptor is unknown. Per-base qualities were not stored, and no clone one base away is much larger. The paper's findings and limits, for the study overall: Some responding clones were detected in pre-infection memory, which suggested that pre-existing cross-reactive memory T cells had joined the SARS-CoV-2 response. The study included only a couple of mild cases, and larger cohorts that include severe cases with pre-infection samples were judged to be necessary. The second-wave clones that peaked on day 37 were not confirmed to be SARS-CoV-2 specific. Clones contracting from day 15 to 85 had balanced CD4/CD8 phenotypes, while a second wave expanding from day 15 to 37 was biased towards CD4+. Contracting CD4+ clones turned up mainly in the CM and EM memory subsets, whereas EMRA was where CD8+ clones were enriched.

Ficoll-Paque density gradient centrifugation was the method used to isolate PBMCs. The sequenced material came from PBMCs or a T cell subset sorted from them (not recorded which). The sequence is built from TRBV11-2 and TRBJ2-1; 8 bases in between match TRBD2. This TCR derives from a man aged 18 to 30 who had mild COVID-19 (a few samples of this study predate the infection). The sample titles of this study are shuffled in the database, so cell type and time point are left out; the donor was told from shared clones. The DNA sequence is TGTGCCAGCAGCTTAGTTCGCCTAGCGGGCAACAATGAGCAGTTCTTC. This yields the protein CASSLVRLAGNNEQFF.